This T cell receptor beta chain was recovered during a study of tissue T cells after allogeneic stem cell transplantation. Study conclusions and caveats: Few T cell clones were shared across patients, but motif clusters showed tissue-specific shared signatures.

With respect to this clone: Its specificity is not known.

TCRdb keeps only in-frame clones here, not all; method: immunoSEQ multiplex PCR. The sample carries fewer than 1,500 clones, approximately 70% recorded once. The V end was cut by 1 base, the J end by 1 base, with 2 bases between. This CDR3 comprises 13 residues. This TCR came from a male patient older than 55 with steroid-refractory graft-versus-host disease after an allogeneic stem cell transplant. The T cells may partly be graft donor cells. The chain carries TRBV12-3 or TRBV12-4 and TRBJ1-5, with D uncertain. Material: spleen tissue, obtained at autopsy. The CDR3 nucleotides read TGTGCCAGCAGTTTAGGGAGCAATCAGCCCCAGCATTTT. Protein: CASSLGSNQPQHF.